Below are 9 T cell receptor beta chains sequenced from a single sample in a study of cytomegalovirus exposure and HLA in healthy donors. This PCR relied on a set of 60 Vbeta primers and 13 Jbeta primers. Sequenced by immunoSEQ multiplex PCR; TCRdb stores in-frame clones only, minus some. The sample shows 50,000 or so clones, 72% of them seen only once. Sample: PBMCs. The receptors here all came from a woman aged 50 to 60 in good health and CMV-seronegative.

This clone was seen just once. This rearrangement joins TRBV13 to TRBJ2-7; 9 bases line up with TRBD1. Germline trimming cut 2 bases from V and 2 bases from J; bases unmatched to any gene: 1. Germline CDR1 and CDR2: PRHDT and FYEKMQ (reference sequence). The CDR3 totals 14 residues. CDR3 DNA sequence: TGTGCCAGCAGCTTACGGGACAGGGCCTACGAGCAGTACTTC. The encoded protein is CASSLRDRAYEQYF.

This chain links TRBV4-2 with TRBJ2-1; 7 nucleotides agree with TRBD2. Germline CDR1 LGHNA, CDR2 YNFKEQ. This CDR3 spans 13 amino acids. J gave up 7 bases and V 4 bases, and 4 bases lay outside the gene matches. The CDR3 spells CASSLPGGNEQFF. For the CDR3, the DNA is TGTGCCAGCAGCCTCCCGGGGGGAAATGAGCAGTTCTTC.

This clone was observed a handful of times. The chain couples TRBV2 to TRBJ1-1; D is undetermined. The CDR3 runs 14 residues. Per the germline V gene, CDR1 is SNHLY and CDR2 is FYNNEI. Trimming took off 0 bases at V and 1 base at J, with 6 bases between the two ends. The CDR3 DNA is TGTGCCAGCAGTGAAGCGAGACAGAACACTGAAGCTTTCTTT. This translates into CASSEARQNTEAFF.

Only a few counts were recorded for this clone. The DNA of the CDR3 is TGTGCCAGCAGTCCCCAAGCGGGGGGGCGGGACGAGCAGTTCTTC. Its translation is CASSPQAGGRDEQFF. The chain links TRBV7-3 to TRBJ2-1; 10 nucleotides agree with TRBD2. J lost 10 bases, V lost 6 bases, and 12 bases had no gene match. This CDR3 is built from 15 residues. Germline assignment: CDR1 SGHTA and CDR2 FQGTGA.

The chain carries TRBV5-1 and TRBJ1-4, with D hard to call. This CDR3 is built from 16 residues. Trimming cost V 0 bases and J 5 bases, with 14 bases left between them. Germline CDR1 is SGHRS and CDR2 is YFSETQ. The CDR3 here is CASSLGGGRANEKLFF. In DNA, the CDR3 is TGCGCCAGCAGCTTGGGCGGAGGACGGGCGAATGAAAAACTGTTTTTT.

This clone was seen once. This chain links TRBV5-1 with TRBJ2-5; 7 bases match TRBD2. CDR3 length: 15 amino acids. The ends lost 0 bases at V and 3 bases at J; junction bases unmatched: 5. Germline loops: CDR1 SGHRS, CDR2 YFSETQ. The CDR3 DNA follows: TGCGCCAGCAGCTTGGTTCCGGGAGGTGAAGAGACCCAGTACTTC. Its translation is CASSLVPGGEETQYF. Complete variable domain (other parts from reference TRBV5-1 and TRBJ2-5): KAGVTQTPRYLIKTRGQQVTLSCSPISGHRSVSWYQQTPGQGLQFLFEYFSETQRNKGNFPGRFSGRQFSNSRSEMNVSTLELGDSALYLCASSLVPGGEETQYFGPGTRLLVL.

The chain has TRBV29-1 and TRBJ2-1, with TRBD2 matching 10 bases. Germline trimming cut 1 base from V and 7 bases from J; bases unmatched to any gene: 13. The length of the CDR3 is 17 residues. Germline CDR1 SQVTM, CDR2 ANQGSEA. The chain's CDR3 is CSVEVGGPGLARNEQFF. The CDR3 DNA is TGCAGCGTTGAAGTCGGGGGTCCGGGACTAGCGAGGAATGAGCAGTTCTTC.

This clone was counted only a few times. The chain recombines TRBV6-5 with TRBJ2-3; 8 nucleotides line up with TRBD2. V shed 2 bases and J 4 bases; nucleotides not matched to a gene: 5. The CDR3 runs to 15 residues. Germline assignment: CDR1 MNHEY and CDR2 SVGAGI. The CDR3 sequence is CASSYQAGGADTQYF. The CDR3, as DNA: TGTGCCAGCAGTTACCAGGCGGGGGGTGCAGATACGCAGTATTTT.

The chain has TRBV6-1 and TRBJ2-7; TRBD1 matches 7 bases. The junction had 15 bases not matched to a gene; V was cut back by 9 bases and J by 4 bases. The CDR3 loop spans 15 amino acids. Germline V lookup: CDR1 MNHNS, CDR2 SASEGT. This CDR3 reads CASTRSGTEGYEQYF. CDR3 bases: TGTGCCAGTACCCGCTCCGGGACAGAAGGTTACGAGCAGTACTTC.